Included here is one TCR beta chain sequence, with context. Its target is not known. Unstimulated regulatory T cells (CD4+CD25+CD127-), CD4+CD25- non-regulatory cells, CD4 and CD8 cells were FACS-sorted from thawed PBMCs. This sample was taken from a study of Tregs in tolerant kidney transplant recipients. General study results and limits: Activated donor B cell expansion appeared to reveal the most relevant donor-specific TCRbeta repertoire.

The protocol was immunoSEQ multiplex PCR, while the TCRdb copy is restricted to in-frame clones and leaves out a portion. The repertoire consists of approximately 90,000 clones, with roughly 92% occurring once and the leading ten covering roughly 5%. The TCR sequence derives from a human donor in good health. The source material was CD8+ T cells from blood.

The DNA for the CDR3 is TGTGCCAGCAGTGATCGGTTGACAGACACCGGGGAGCTGTTTTTT. Protein product: CASSDRLTDTGELFF. This sequence joins TRBV6-4 and TRBJ2-2, with TRBD1 as a possible D gene (5 bases). The CDR3 covers 15 residues. The V gene's germline CDR1 is MRHNA and CDR2 SNTAGT. Trimming cost V 3 bases and J 3 bases, with 11 bases left between them.